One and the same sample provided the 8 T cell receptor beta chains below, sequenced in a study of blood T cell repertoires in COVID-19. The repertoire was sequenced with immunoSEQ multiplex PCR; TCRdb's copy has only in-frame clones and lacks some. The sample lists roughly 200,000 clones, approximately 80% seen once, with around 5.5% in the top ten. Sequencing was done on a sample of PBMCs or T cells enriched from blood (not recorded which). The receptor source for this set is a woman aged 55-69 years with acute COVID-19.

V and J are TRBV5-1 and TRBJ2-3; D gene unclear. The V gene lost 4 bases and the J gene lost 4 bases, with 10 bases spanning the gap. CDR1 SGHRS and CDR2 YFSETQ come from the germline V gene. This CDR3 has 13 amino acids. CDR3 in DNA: TGCGCCAGCAGCCCAGACAATTCAGATACGCAGTATTTT. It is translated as CASSPDNSDTQYF.

In DNA, the CDR3 is TGTGCCAGCAGTTACTCGCAGGGGGAAAACACCATATATTTT. It yields the protein CASSYSQGENTIYF. This chain joins TRBV6-5 and TRBJ1-3; 7 nucleotides match TRBD1. Per the germline V gene, CDR1 is MNHEY and CDR2 is SVGAGI. This CDR3 contains 14 residues. With V trimmed by 0 bases and J by 6 bases, 2 bases remained unmatched.

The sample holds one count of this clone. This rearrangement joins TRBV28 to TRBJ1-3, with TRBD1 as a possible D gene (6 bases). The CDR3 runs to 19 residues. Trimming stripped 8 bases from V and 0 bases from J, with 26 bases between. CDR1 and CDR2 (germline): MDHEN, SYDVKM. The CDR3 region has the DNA TGTGCCAGCGGATACGGGACAAGATTCCGCCTGAGCTCTGGAAACACCATATATTTT. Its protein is CASGYGTRFRLSSGNTIYF.

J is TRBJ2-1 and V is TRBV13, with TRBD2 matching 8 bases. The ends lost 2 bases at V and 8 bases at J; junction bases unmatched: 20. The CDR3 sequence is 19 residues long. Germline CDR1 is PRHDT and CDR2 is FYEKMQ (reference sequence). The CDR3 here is CASSLSPRIREGPKDEQFF. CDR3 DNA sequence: TGTGCCAGCAGCTTAAGTCCGCGAATTCGGGAGGGCCCTAAAGATGAGCAGTTCTTC.

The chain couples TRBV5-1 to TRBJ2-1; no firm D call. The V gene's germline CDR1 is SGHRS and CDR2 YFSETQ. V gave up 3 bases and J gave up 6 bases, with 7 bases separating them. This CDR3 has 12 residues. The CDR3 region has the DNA TGCGCCAGCAGCTCCGCTATCAATGAGCAGTTCTTC. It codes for CASSSAINEQFF.

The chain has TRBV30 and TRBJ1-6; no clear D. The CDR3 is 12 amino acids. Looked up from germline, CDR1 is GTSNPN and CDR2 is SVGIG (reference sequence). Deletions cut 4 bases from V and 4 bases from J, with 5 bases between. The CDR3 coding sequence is TGTGCCTGGATGGCTTATAATTCACCCCTCCACTTT. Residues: CAWMAYNSPLHF.

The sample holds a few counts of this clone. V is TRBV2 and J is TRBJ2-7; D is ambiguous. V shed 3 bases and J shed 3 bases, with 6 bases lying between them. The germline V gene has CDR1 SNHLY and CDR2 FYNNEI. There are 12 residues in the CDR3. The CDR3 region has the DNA TGTGCCAGCAGTGATTTTCACTACGAGCAGTACGTC. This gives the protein CASSDFHYEQYV.

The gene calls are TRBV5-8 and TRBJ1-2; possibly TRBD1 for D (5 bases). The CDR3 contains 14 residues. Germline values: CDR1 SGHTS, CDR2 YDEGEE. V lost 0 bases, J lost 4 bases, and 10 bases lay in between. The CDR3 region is CASSLVREGYGYTF. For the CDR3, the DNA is TGTGCCAGCAGCTTGGTCAGGGAGGGCTATGGCTACACCTTC. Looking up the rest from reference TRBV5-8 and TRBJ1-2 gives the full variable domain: EAGVTQSPTHLIKTRGQQATLRCSPISGHTSVYWYQQALGLGLQFLLWYDEGEERNRGNFPPRFSGRQFPNYSSELNVNALELEDSALYLCASSLVREGYGYTFGSGTRLTVV.